This T cell receptor beta chain was recorded in a study of blood T cell repertoires in COVID-19. Study-wide context: COVID-19 samples, acute and convalescent, were from the United States, Italy and Spain.

Germline loops: CDR1 MRHNA, CDR2 SNTAGT. The germline V and J ends were trimmed by 2 bases and 10 bases, with 13 bases remaining between them. There are 13 residues in the CDR3. How the authors handled the data: Reference gene primer amplification yielded estimated nucleated cell counts. The repertoire was sequenced with immunoSEQ multiplex PCR; TCRdb's copy has only in-frame clones and lacks some. D and trimming come from the DNA, and the V and J calls and clone size come from that table. In the table there are approximately 200,000 clones, around 85% of which are singletons. The sequence was obtained from a man aged 35-49 years who had recovered from COVID-19. This rearrangement joins TRBV6-4 to TRBJ2-3, with D tentatively TRBD1 (5 bases). Sequencing input: PBMCs or T cells enriched from blood (not recorded which). The CDR3 region has the DNA TGTGCCAGCAGTGACGGCCAGGGTCGAGCGCAGTATTTT. Translated: CASSDGQGRAQYF.